This passage covers 9 T cell receptor beta chains from one sample sequenced in a study of blood T cells in healthy people across ages. The authors ran a second PCR of 7 to 11 cycles using a sample-barcoded 5' primer and a J-beta primer mix. TCRdb fed the 5' RACE reads into MiXCR, producing one record per CDR3 protein. The sample lists about 800,000 distinct CDR3 sequences; around 25% were seen once. This sample also belongs to another study, concerning T cells of mothers and their children.

The specimen was blood. The receptors were gathered from a boy under 18 in good health.

This clonotype was counted many times. This chain uses TRBV12-3 or TRBV12-4 with TRBJ2-4, with 8 bases fitting TRBD1. J was trimmed by 5 bases and V by 5 bases; bases with no gene match: 5. The CDR3 spans 14 residues. The CDR3 here is CASSAGQGENIQYF. The CDR3 DNA sequence: TGTGCCAGCAGTGCCGGACAGGGAGAAAACATTCAGTACTTC.

This clonotype was observed a handful of times. V gene TRBV20-1 combines with J gene TRBJ1-4; D gene uncertain. Germline CDR1 and CDR2: DFQATT and SNEGSKA (reference sequence). Trimming pared 1 base from V and 7 bases from J, leaving 16 bases between. The CDR3 covers 15 residues. DNA of the CDR3: TGCAGTGCTAGAGTCCTCGCGGAGGAGATTGAAAAACTGTTTTTT. It is translated as CSARVLAEEIEKLFF.

The chain has TRBV4-1 and TRBJ2-5, with D perhaps matching TRBD2 (6 bases). Trimming took off 0 bases at V and 2 bases at J, with 13 bases between the two ends. Germline V gene data show CDR1 as MGHRA and CDR2 as YSYEKL. The CDR3 runs to 16 residues. This CDR3 reads CASSQDLGRGQETQYF. The CDR3, as DNA: TGCGCCAGCAGCCAAGATTTGGGTCGGGGGCAAGAGACCCAGTACTTC.

The gene calls are TRBV14 and TRBJ1-2; D gene unclear. Germline CDR1 and CDR2: SGHDN and FVKESK. V lost 1 base and J lost 8, with 8 bases in between. CDR3 length: 12 amino acids. The CDR3 region has the DNA TGTGCCAGCAGCCAAGGTTATGAGGGCTACACCTTC. Residues: CASSQGYEGYTF.

The chain is built from TRBV7-8 and TRBJ2-1; 9 bases map to TRBD2. With V trimmed by 0 bases and J by 7 bases, 7 bases remained unmatched. Germline loops: CDR1 SGHVS, CDR2 FQNEAQ. The CDR3 runs 16 residues. The CDR3 region has the DNA TGTGCCAGCAGCTTAGCGATGCGGGGGGGCCAGAATGAGCAGTTCTTC. Translation gives CASSLAMRGGQNEQFF.

The DNA for the CDR3 is TGTGCCAGCAGTTTAGCGCTCGACAGGGGACACGAGCAGTACTTC. Amino acids: CASSLALDRGHEQYF. The chain couples TRBV12-3 or TRBV12-4 to TRBJ2-5; 8 positions agree with TRBD1. The DNA end favors TRBJ2-7, so the J call may be wrong. The CDR3 spans 15 residues.

The CDR3 bases are TGCAGCGTTACGGACAGAGGGAATAGCAATCAGCCCCAGCATTTT. Translated: CSVTDRGNSNQPQHF. The V and J genes are TRBV29-1 and TRBJ1-5; D perhaps matches TRBD1 (6 bases). CDR1 and CDR2 from the germline V gene are SQVTM and ANQGSEA. Trimming pared 5 bases from V and 0 bases from J, leaving 14 bases between. The CDR3 totals 15 residues.

This clonotype was observed a handful of times. The CDR3 DNA reads TGTGCCAGTAGTCCAGAGGGGAAGACCCAGTACTTC. Its translation is CASSPEGKTQYF. The chain recombines TRBV19 with TRBJ2-5; D may match TRBD1 or TRBD2 (5 bases each). V lost 5 bases and J 6 bases, leaving 10 bases between the germline ends. Germline V gene sequence: CDR1 LNHDA, CDR2 SQIVND (reference sequence). CDR3 size: 12 residues.

V gene TRBV27 combines with J gene TRBJ1-2, with D possibly matching TRBD1 (5 bases). The CDR3 loop spans 14 amino acids. Trimming pared 3 bases from V and 3 bases from J, leaving 11 bases between. CDR1 and CDR2 (germline): MNHEY, SMNVEV (reference sequence). The CDR3 is CASSFGGDHYGYTF. The CDR3 nucleotides read TGTGCCAGCAGTTTCGGGGGGGACCACTATGGCTACACCTTC.